This T cell receptor beta chain stems from a study of T cell changes during pregnancy in multiple sclerosis. Clones were sequenced by immunoSEQ multiplex PCR, and TCRdb holds only the in-frame ones, with some missing. This table has 14,000 or so clones, over 90% appearing once. Germline trimming cut 3 bases from V and 4 bases from J; bases unmatched to any gene: 6. The germline V gene encodes CDR1 MNHEY and CDR2 SMNVEV (reference sequence). The CDR3 loop spans 15 amino acids. The receptor was isolated from a female donor in good health, enrolled as a control in a pregnancy study. V usage is TRBV27 and J usage is TRBJ2-7; TRBD2 aligns across 10 bases. The material sequenced was peripheral blood, taken in the second trimester of pregnancy. This chain's CDR3 is CASSLASGGAYEQYF. The CDR3 nucleotides are TGTGCCAGCAGTTTGGCCAGCGGGGGGGCGTACGAGCAGTACTTC.